This TCR beta chain was observed in a study of response to subunit inactivated influenza vaccine. Study results and caveats: With each seasonal influenza vaccination, the authors suggested, few new T cells are recruited.

From the RT-PCR reads, TCRdb called clonotypes with MiXCR, one entry per CDR3 protein. The sample holds 800,000 or so distinct CDR3 sequences; 20% to 25% are singletons and the top ten take about 10%. Germline loops: CDR1 MNHEY, CDR2 SMNVEV (reference sequence). The CDR3 runs to 14 residues. Trimming stripped 2 bases from V and 2 bases from J, with 10 bases between. This clonotype occurred many times. As yet, its antigen is unknown. The receptor's source is a man aged 50 to 59 who received an inactivated influenza vaccine. The input for sequencing was PBMCs from blood, taken about 5 days after vaccination. The chain combines TRBV27 with TRBJ2-7; tentative D call: TRBD1 (6 bases). CDR3 sequence reads: CASSLLDRTYEQYF. The CDR3 region has the DNA TGTGCCAGCAGTTTACTGGACAGAACCTACGAGCAGTACTTC.